The next 2 T cell receptor beta chains were all read from a single sample in a study of beta chain features in type 1 diabetes. Of the isolated RNA, all was reverse transcribed, and so the sequenced material was expressed TCRB transcripts. The repertoire was sequenced with immunoSEQ multiplex PCR; TCRdb's copy has only in-frame clones and lacks some. This table has 330,000 or so clones, around a fifth appearing once. The sequencing sample was made of naive CD4+ T cells from blood. The source of these receptors is a woman under 30 in good health.

This clone has only a few counts. The chain uses TRBV30 and TRBJ2-3, with D unclear. This CDR3 region has 12 residues. With 2 bases removed from V and 4 bases from J, the gap between germline ends came to 7 bases. Germline assignment: CDR1 GTSNPN and CDR2 SVGIG (reference sequence). CDR3 in amino acids: CAWSPVADTQYF. CDR3 nucleotides: TGTGCCTGGAGTCCTGTCGCAGATACGCAGTATTTT.

The J gene is TRBJ2-2, the V gene TRBV4-2; no reliable D call. This CDR3 has 14 amino acids. Germline-derived CDR1 and CDR2 are LGHNA and YNFKEQ. V was pared by 8 bases and J by 4 bases, with 14 bases between. CDR3 nucleotides: TGTGCCAGCCAGCTAGGAAGTGTCACCGGGGAGCTGTTTTTT. Translated, it gives CASQLGSVTGELFF.